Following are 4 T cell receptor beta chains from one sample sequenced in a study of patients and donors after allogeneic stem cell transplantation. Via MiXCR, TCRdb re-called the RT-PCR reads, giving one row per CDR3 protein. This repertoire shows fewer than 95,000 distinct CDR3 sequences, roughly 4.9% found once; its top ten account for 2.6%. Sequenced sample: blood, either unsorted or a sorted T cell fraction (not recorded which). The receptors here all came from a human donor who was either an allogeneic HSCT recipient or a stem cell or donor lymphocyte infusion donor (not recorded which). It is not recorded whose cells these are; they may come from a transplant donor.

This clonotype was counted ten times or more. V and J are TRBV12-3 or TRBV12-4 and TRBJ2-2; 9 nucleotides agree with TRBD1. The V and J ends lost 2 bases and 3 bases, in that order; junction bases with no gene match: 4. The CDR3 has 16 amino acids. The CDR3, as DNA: TGTGCCAGCAGTTTATGGACAGGGGCATACACCGGGGAGCTGTTTTTT. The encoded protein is CASSLWTGAYTGELFF.

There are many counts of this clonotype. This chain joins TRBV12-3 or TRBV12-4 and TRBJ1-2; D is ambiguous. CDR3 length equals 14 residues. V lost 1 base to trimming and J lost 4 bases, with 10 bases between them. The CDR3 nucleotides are TGTGCCAGCAGTTTAGAGGAAGGGAGCTATGGCTACACCTTC. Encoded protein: CASSLEEGSYGYTF.

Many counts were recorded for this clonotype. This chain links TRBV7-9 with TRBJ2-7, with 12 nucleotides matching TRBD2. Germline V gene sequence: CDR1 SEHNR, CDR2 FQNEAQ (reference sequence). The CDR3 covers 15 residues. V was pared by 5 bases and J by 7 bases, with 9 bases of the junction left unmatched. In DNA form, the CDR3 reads TGTGCCAGCAGCCCCCGGACTAGCGGGGTAGGTGAGCAGTACTTC. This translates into CASSPRTSGVGEQYF. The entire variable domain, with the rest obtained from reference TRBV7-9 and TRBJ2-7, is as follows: DTGVSQNPRHKITKRGQNVTFRCDPISEHNRLYWYRQTLGQGPEFLTYFQNEAQLEKSRLLSDRFSAERPKGSFSTLEIQRTEQGDSAMYLCASSPRTSGVGEQYFGPGTRLTVT.

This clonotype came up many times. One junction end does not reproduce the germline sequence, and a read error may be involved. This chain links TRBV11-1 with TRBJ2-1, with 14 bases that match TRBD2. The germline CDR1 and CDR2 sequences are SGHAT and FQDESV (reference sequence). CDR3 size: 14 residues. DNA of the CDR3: TGTGCCAGCAGTTCTCCAGGACTAGCGGGGGGCTCCTCCTTC. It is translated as CASSSPGLAGGSSF.